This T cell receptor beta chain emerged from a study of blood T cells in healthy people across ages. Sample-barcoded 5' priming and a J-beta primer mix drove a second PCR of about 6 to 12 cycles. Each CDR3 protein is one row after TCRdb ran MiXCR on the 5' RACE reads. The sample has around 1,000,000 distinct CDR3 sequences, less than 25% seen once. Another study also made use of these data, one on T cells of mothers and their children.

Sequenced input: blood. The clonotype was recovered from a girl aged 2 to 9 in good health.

Here the CDR3 DNA reads TGTGCCAGCAGCTTGTTGGGACAGGAGATTTCCTACGAGCAGTACTTC. The encoded protein is CASSLLGQEISYEQYF. The rearrangement uses TRBV5-6 and TRBJ2-5, with 8 bases identical to TRBD1. The end of the DNA fits TRBJ2-7 better, so the J call may be wrong. Germline lookup yields CDR1 SGHDT and CDR2 YYEEEE. The CDR3 covers 16 residues.